What follows is one TCR beta chain and its context. The data derive from a study of shared clonotypes between healthy human individuals. Source study methods: Without quality scores, immunoSEQ junctional reads could not be filtered like full-length reads. The protocol was immunoSEQ multiplex PCR, while the TCRdb copy is restricted to in-frame clones and leaves out a portion. The DNA was the basis for D and trimming; V, J and clone size are from that table. The sample records 2 million to 2.5 million clones, about 92% being singletons. The donor population consisted of healthy HIV-negative adults with no recent acute infections or vaccinations. The sequenced sample was naive CD4+ T cells from PBMCs. The subset is: CD45RA+ positively selected. The receptor comes from a young man in good health. Some clones in this sample may be carry-over from other donors' samples.

The CDR3 loop is CASSAGPGVEAFF. In DNA, the CDR3 is TGTGCCAGCAGCGCCGGGCCCGGCGTTGAAGCTTTCTTT. V is TRBV9 and J is TRBJ1-1; D gene uncertain. This CDR3 region has 13 residues. V dropped 3 bases and J dropped 7 bases, with 13 bases sitting between them. CDR1 and CDR2 from the germline V gene are SGDLS and YYNGEE.